This T cell receptor (beta chain) was sequenced during a study of blood T cell repertoires in COVID-19. V gave up 7 bases and J gave up 0 bases, with 7 bases separating them. This CDR3 has 13 residues. Per the study methods: Estimation of nucleated cell counts was performed using reference gene primer amplification. The data were produced by immunoSEQ multiplex PCR, yet TCRdb's version contains in-frame clones alone and is incomplete. That table supplies the V and J calls and clone size; D and trimming were determined from the DNA. The sample has a few hundred thousand clones, around 87% seen once. Input material: peripheral blood. The TCR was taken from a woman in her thirties or forties with COVID-19, enrolled during active disease. This chain joins TRBV12-3 or TRBV12-4 and TRBJ2-4; D is possibly TRBD1 (6 bases). The DNA for the CDR3 is TGTGCCAGCATGACAGGAGCCAAAAACATTCAGTACTTC. Translating it yields CASMTGAKNIQYF.